Each of the 25 T cell receptor beta chains below was sequenced from the same sample in a study of cytomegalovirus exposure and HLA in healthy donors. It was with 60 Vbeta and 13 Jbeta primers that the PCR ran. TCRdb keeps only in-frame clones here, not all; method: immunoSEQ multiplex PCR. The data hold some 250,000 clones, with over 80% observed a single time. Material for sequencing was PBMCs. These TCRs come from a woman aged 35 to 49 in good health and CMV-seropositive.

The chain recombines TRBV13 with TRBJ2-5, with 9 bases lining up with TRBD2. This CDR3 has 15 amino acids. Unmatched junction bases numbered 15, after V lost 11 bases and J lost 5 bases. Germline V gene sequence: CDR1 PRHDT, CDR2 FYEKMQ (reference sequence). The CDR3 DNA follows: TGTGCCGGGGGGCATGCGGGAGGGCCACGGGAGACCCAGTACTTC. Its protein product is CAGGHAGGPRETQYF.

V and J are TRBV6-1 and TRBJ2-7; 9 nucleotides agree with TRBD1. CDR1 is MNHNS and CDR2 is SASEGT in the germline V gene. The CDR3 extends over 15 amino acids. V trimming: 4 bases; J trimming: 2 bases; junction bases outside the gene matches: 6. CDR3 residues: CASSGYGTGPYEQYF. In nucleotides, the CDR3 is TGTGCCAGCAGTGGGTACGGGACAGGGCCCTACGAGCAGTACTTC.

The chain joins TRBV27 to TRBJ1-1, with TRBD1 as a possible D gene (6 bases). V lost 6 bases, J lost 0 bases, and 11 bases lay in between. Germline CDR1 MNHEY, CDR2 SMNVEV (reference sequence). The CDR3 is 14 residues long. For the CDR3, the DNA is TGTGCCAGCAGCCCAGGGGTCATGAACACTGAAGCTTTCTTT. Protein: CASSPGVMNTEAFF.

This clone has just one count. The chain links TRBV11-1 to TRBJ1-1; D gene unclear. Between the trimmed V and J ends, which lost 2 bases and 8 bases, there was a span of 9 bases. Germline V gene data show CDR1 as SGHAT and CDR2 as FQDESV (reference sequence). The CDR3 spans 12 residues. The CDR3 loop is CASSLNREEAFF. The CDR3 DNA is TGTGCCAGCAGCTTAAATAGAGAAGAAGCTTTCTTT. Complete variable domain (other parts from reference TRBV11-1 and TRBJ1-1): EAEVAQSPRYKITEKSQAVAFWCDPISGHATLYWYRQILGQGPELLVQFQDESVVDDSQLPKDRFSAERLKGVDSTLKIQPAELGDSAMYLCASSLNREEAFFGQGTRLTVV.

The chain couples TRBV6-5 to TRBJ2-1; D unresolved. The CDR3 sequence is 15 residues long. CDR1 and CDR2 (germline): MNHEY, SVGAGI. V lost 6 bases and J 0 bases, leaving 12 bases between the germline ends. The CDR3: CASRREASSYNEQFF. In DNA, the CDR3 is TGTGCCAGCAGGCGAGAGGCTAGCTCCTACAATGAGCAGTTCTTC.

J is TRBJ1-1 and V is TRBV28, with D possibly matching TRBD1 (6 bases). This CDR3 spans 13 amino acids. Germline CDR1 reads MDHEN; CDR2 reads SYDVKM. Between the trimmed V and J ends, which lost 3 bases and 5 bases, there was a span of 10 bases. CDR3 residues: CASSFQGRTEAFF. CDR3 in DNA: TGTGCCAGCAGTTTTCAGGGGCGGACTGAAGCTTTCTTT.

This clone was observed a handful of times. The chain couples TRBV5-1 to TRBJ2-5, with D possibly being TRBD2 (7 bases). Germline assignment: CDR1 SGHRS and CDR2 YFSETQ. The CDR3 is made up of 16 amino acids. Trimming took 3 bases from V and 5 from J, leaving 20 bases between them. CDR3 bases: TGCGCCAGCAGCTGGGGCCTACGGGGGGCGCGGGAGACCCAGTACTTC. Protein product: CASSWGLRGARETQYF.

Regarding this clone: Mismatch with germline at one junction end may stem from a read error. This chain uses TRBV7-9 with TRBJ2-1, with TRBD2 as a possible D gene (5 bases). CDR3 length: 12 amino acids. The germline gives CDR1 SEHNR, CDR2 FQNEAQ (reference sequence). CDR3 coding DNA: TGTTCCAGCAGCTTACTAGGTGTTGAGCAGTTCTTC. Residues: CSSSLLGVEQFF. Combining the CDR3 with reference TRBV7-9 and TRBJ2-1 gives the whole variable domain DTGVSQNPRHKITKRGQNVTFRCDPISEHNRLYWYRQTLGQGPEFLTYFQNEAQLEKSRLLSDRFSAERPKGSFSTLEIQRTEQGDSAMYLCSSSLLGVEQFFGPGTRLTVL.

The chain employs TRBV15 and TRBJ1-2, with D maybe TRBD1 (5 bases). CDR1 and CDR2 from the germline V gene are LNHNV and YYDKDF (reference sequence). V gave up 0 bases and J gave up 9 bases, with 11 bases separating them. This CDR3 region has 13 residues. This CDR3 reads CATSRDMGGRYTF. The DNA of the CDR3 is TGTGCCACCAGCAGAGATATGGGGGGTCGCTACACCTTC.

As for this clone: A junction end diverges from the germline sequence, so it may reflect a read error. The sample has other DNA sequences that encode this CDR3 too. The CDR3 sequence: CASRVGDNSYNSPLHF. CDR3 coding DNA: TGCGCCAGCCGTGTTGGGGACAACTCCTATAATTCCCCCCTCCACTTT. This chain joins TRBV5-1 and TRBJ1-6, with a possible D match to TRBD1 (6 bases). The CDR3 covers 16 residues. Germline V CDR1 and CDR2: SGHRS, YFSETQ.

The rearrangement uses TRBV5-8 and TRBJ2-2, with TRBD2 identical over 10 bases. The ends lost 4 bases at V and 3 bases at J; junction bases unmatched: 9. The germline CDR1 and CDR2 sequences are SGHTS and YDEGEE. This CDR3 is 17 amino acids long. The CDR3 region is CASSRPLAGVDTGELFF. CDR3 nucleotides: TGTGCCAGCAGCCGGCCTCTAGCGGGAGTCGACACCGGGGAGCTGTTTTTT.

The chain carries TRBV6-1 and TRBJ1-1; 9 positions match TRBD1. The CDR3 loop spans 16 amino acids. The germline CDR1 and CDR2 sequences are MNHNS and SASEGT. Trimming at V came to 0 bases and at J to 3 bases, leaving 5 bases not matched to a gene. As DNA, the CDR3 is TGTGCCAGCAGTGAAGCGCCGGGACAGGGATACACTGAAGCTTTCTTT. Its protein is CASSEAPGQGYTEAFF.

V is TRBV18 and J is TRBJ2-3; 14 bases fit TRBD2. This CDR3 contains 16 residues. J gave up 6 bases and V 2 bases, and 4 bases lay outside the gene matches. Per germline, CDR1 KGHSH and CDR2 LQKENI. DNA of the CDR3: TGTGCCAGCTCACCAGGGACTAGCGGGAGAATGGATACGCAGTATTTT. The encoded protein is CASSPGTSGRMDTQYF.

V gene TRBV10-3 combines with J gene TRBJ1-4; D is unclear. CDR3 size: 17 residues. Germline loops: CDR1 ENHRY, CDR2 SYGVKD. Between the trimmed V and J ends, which lost 3 bases and 0 bases, there was a span of 14 bases. In DNA form, the CDR3 reads TGTGCCATCAGTGATCGAGGCAATTCTGCAACTAATGAAAAACTGTTTTTT. Its translation is CAISDRGNSATNEKLFF.

The CDR3: CSGWTGGGNTIYF. In nucleotides, the CDR3 is TGCAGCGGTTGGACAGGGGGCGGAAACACCATATATTTT. This chain connects TRBV29-1 to TRBJ1-3, with 11 bases that match TRBD1. With V trimmed by 7 bases and J by 4 bases, 3 bases remained unmatched. The CDR3 length is 13 residues. Germline lookup yields CDR1 SQVTM and CDR2 ANQGSEA.

V usage is TRBV30 and J usage is TRBJ1-1, with a tentative D call TRBD1 (5 bases). Germline V lookup: CDR1 GTSNPN, CDR2 SVGIG (reference sequence). Trimming took off 0 bases at V and 1 base at J, with 12 bases between the two ends. The CDR3 is 15 amino acids. CDR3 protein: CAWSVHQGSNTEAFF. CDR3 sequence (DNA): TGTGCCTGGAGTGTACATCAGGGATCGAACACTGAAGCTTTCTTT.

V is TRBV4-1 and J is TRBJ2-5; 7 bases are shared with TRBD1. Trimming removed 6 bases from V and 5 bases from J; junction bases left unmatched: 12. The germline V gene has CDR1 MGHRA and CDR2 YSYEKL. The CDR3 length is 15 residues. CDR3: CASRYRQGPGETQYF. The CDR3 nucleotides read TGCGCCAGCAGGTATAGACAGGGACCGGGGGAGACCCAGTACTTC.

V and J are TRBV5-1 and TRBJ1-4, with 7 bases aligning to TRBD1. Trimming took 5 bases from V and 3 from J; bases not matched to a gene: 10. This CDR3 contains 16 residues. The germline V gene encodes CDR1 SGHRS and CDR2 YFSETQ. CDR3 in amino acids: CASSLIPGQPNEKLFF. The CDR3 coding sequence is TGCGCCAGCAGTTTAATTCCGGGACAGCCTAATGAAAAACTGTTTTTT.

The chain links TRBV4-3 to TRBJ1-2, with a weak D call TRBD1 (5 bases). CDR3 size: 16 residues. Deletions cut 1 base from V and 4 bases from J, with 16 bases between. Germline V CDR1 and CDR2: LGHNA, YSLEER. This CDR3 is CASSQGEGVPSYGYTF. CDR3 coding DNA: TGCGCCAGCAGCCAAGGCGAAGGGGTCCCTAGCTATGGCTACACCTTC.

This chain connects TRBV10-3 to TRBJ2-1; 7 nucleotides line up with TRBD2. With 6 bases clipped from V and 8 bases from J, the junction kept 16 bases outside the gene matches. Germline-derived CDR1 and CDR2 are ENHRY and SYGVKD. This CDR3 comprises 16 residues. The CDR3 coding sequence is TGTGCCATCAGACGCTCTAGCGGAAGAGACCTCCATGAGCAGTTCTTC. This gives the protein CAIRRSSGRDLHEQFF.

The V gene is TRBV7-6, the J gene TRBJ1-4; 9 nucleotides match TRBD1. CDR1 is SGHVS and CDR2 is FNYEAQ in the germline V gene. This CDR3 spans 14 amino acids. J lost 10 bases, V lost 5 bases, and 8 bases had no gene match. CDR3 DNA: TGTGCCAGCAGCCCGGACAGGGGAGTTGGAAAACTGTTTTTT. It encodes CASSPDRGVGKLFF.

There are a few counts of this clone. J is TRBJ1-1 and V is TRBV9; D gene unclear. Between the trimmed V and J ends, which lost 3 bases and 6 bases, there was a span of 18 bases. The germline V gene has CDR1 SGDLS and CDR2 YYNGEE. This CDR3 has 15 residues. CDR3 sequence reads: CASSATLGSRPEAFF. The CDR3 region has the DNA TGTGCCAGCAGCGCAACCCTCGGGAGCCGCCCTGAAGCTTTCTTT.

The CDR3 DNA sequence: TGTGCCAGTAGCCCCGACAGGAACACCGGGGAGCTGTTTTTT. Its translation: CASSPDRNTGELFF. This chain uses TRBV19 with TRBJ2-2, with D possibly TRBD1 on 5 matching bases. V gave up 6 bases and J gave up 1 base, with 9 bases separating them. CDR1 is LNHDA, CDR2 SQIVND, per germline (reference sequence). CDR3 length: 14 residues.

The V call is TRBV15, the J call TRBJ1-3; D not resolved. The CDR3 is 17 amino acids. CDR1 is LNHNV and CDR2 is YYDKDF in the germline V gene (reference sequence). Deletions cut 0 bases from V and 2 bases from J, with 14 bases between. The CDR3 is CATSRDPVGGTGNTIYF. The CDR3 DNA sequence: TGTGCCACCAGCAGAGATCCTGTAGGCGGGACTGGAAACACCATATATTTT.

V is TRBV1 and J is TRBJ2-7; the listed D gene, TRBD2, was not tested against the DNA. TRBV1 represents a pseudogene. There are 14 residues in the CDR3. The CDR3 is CTSSPTSRPYEQYF. In nucleotides, the CDR3 is TGCACCAGCAGCCCGACTAGCCGACCCTACGAGCAGTACTTC.